The entry below gives a single T cell receptor (beta chain) sequence along with its context. Its target is unknown. This entry comes from a study of cytomegalovirus exposure and HLA in healthy donors. General observations from the study: Some highly shared sequence variants likely arose as a pipeline artifact.

This CDR3 comprises 15 residues. Germline V gives CDR1 LNHDA, CDR2 SQIVND (reference sequence). J gave up 4 bases and V 7 bases, and 5 bases lay outside the gene matches. Researchers ran the PCR with 60 Vbeta and 13 Jbeta primers. The assay was immunoSEQ multiplex PCR, and TCRdb's table has in-frame clones only and misses some. The top ten clones hold around 3.9% of a sample with under 130,000 clones, roughly 69% of them seen once. Sequencing used PBMCs. This chain uses TRBV19 with TRBJ2-2; 11 positions agree with TRBD2. This receptor was taken from a man in his thirties or forties in good health and CMV-seropositive. The CDR3 protein is CASTPGTSGTGELFF. DNA for the CDR3: TGTGCCAGTACCCCCGGGACTAGCGGCACCGGGGAGCTGTTTTTT.